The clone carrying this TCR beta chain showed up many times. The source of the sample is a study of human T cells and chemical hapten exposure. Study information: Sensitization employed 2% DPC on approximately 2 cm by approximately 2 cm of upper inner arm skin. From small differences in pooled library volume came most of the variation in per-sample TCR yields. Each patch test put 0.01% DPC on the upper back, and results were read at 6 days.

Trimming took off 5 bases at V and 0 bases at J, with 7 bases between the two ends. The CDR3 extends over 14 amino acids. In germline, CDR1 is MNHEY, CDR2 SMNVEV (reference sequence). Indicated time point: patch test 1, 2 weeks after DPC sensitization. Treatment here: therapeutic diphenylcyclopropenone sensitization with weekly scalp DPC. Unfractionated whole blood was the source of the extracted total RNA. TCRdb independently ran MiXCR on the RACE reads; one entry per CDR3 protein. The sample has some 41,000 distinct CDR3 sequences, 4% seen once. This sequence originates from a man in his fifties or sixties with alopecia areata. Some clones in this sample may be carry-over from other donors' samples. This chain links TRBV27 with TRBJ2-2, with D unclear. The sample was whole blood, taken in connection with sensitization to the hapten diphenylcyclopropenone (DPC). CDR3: CASSLAPNTGELFF. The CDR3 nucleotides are TGTGCCAGCAGTCTGGCCCCGAACACCGGGGAGCTGTTTTTT.